Presented here are 28 T cell receptor beta chains from one specimen sequenced in a study of cytotoxic CD8 clonotypes in ibrutinib-treated CLL. Repertoires were generated with immunoSEQ multiplex PCR, while TCRdb's copy carries only in-frame clones and drops some. The data hold around 310,000 clones, with about 80% observed a single time. Sample: PBMCs, taken before ibrutinib treatment. Receptor source: a human donor with chronic lymphocytic leukemia.

This chain connects TRBV27 to TRBJ2-1; D might be TRBD2 (5 bases). The CDR3 is 14 amino acids. From germline, CDR1 is MNHEY and CDR2 SMNVEV (reference sequence). V was shortened by 3 bases and J by 7 bases, with 13 bases between the two germline ends. The CDR3 sequence is CASSFAGGFNEQFF. CDR3 coding DNA: TGTGCCAGCAGTTTCGCCGGAGGTTTTAATGAGCAGTTCTTC.

The chain has TRBV11-3 and TRBJ2-2; a weak D match, TRBD2 (6 bases). Germline V gene data show CDR1 as SGHNT and CDR2 as YENEEA. This CDR3 is built from 13 residues. Trimming removed 5 bases at V and 7 bases at J, with 11 bases between. The CDR3 DNA reads TGTGCCAGCAGCCGGGCTAGCGTCGGGGAGCTGTTTTTT. Protein: CASSRASVGELFF.

This chain connects TRBV7-6 to TRBJ2-3; TRBD2 matches at 8 bases. The CDR3 is 15 amino acids. Germline CDR1 reads SGHVS; CDR2 reads FNYEAQ. V lost 1 base to trimming and J lost 8 bases; unmatched junction nucleotides: 8. The CDR3 is CASSLVASGLGTQYF. Here the CDR3 DNA reads TGTGCCAGCAGCTTAGTGGCTAGCGGGCTCGGTACGCAGTATTTT.

This clone was detected only a few times. The chain joins TRBV25-1 to TRBJ2-1, with D hard to call. The CDR3 is 13 amino acids. Trimming pared 3 bases from V and 3 bases from J, leaving 6 bases between. CDR1 and CDR2 (germline): MGHDK, SYGVNS. CDR3 in DNA: TGTGCCAGCAGTGACAGGAACTACAATGAGCAGTTCTTC. Translating gives CASSDRNYNEQFF.

The rearrangement links TRBV18 to TRBJ1-2, with 7 bases aligning to TRBD1. The CDR3 contains 18 residues. J lost 0 bases, V lost 2 bases, and 12 bases had no gene match. Germline V CDR1 and CDR2: KGHSH, LQKENI. This CDR3 is CASSPIPGQSHPNYGYTF. The CDR3 nucleotides read TGTGCCAGCTCACCAATACCGGGACAGAGTCATCCTAACTATGGCTACACCTTC.

This clone showed up just a few times. The J gene is TRBJ2-7, the V gene TRBV9; no firm D call. Germline V gives CDR1 SGDLS, CDR2 YYNGEE. The CDR3 consists of 15 residues. V shed 2 bases and J shed 0 bases, with 12 bases lying between them. The CDR3 here is CASSVGSADSYEQYF. CDR3 DNA: TGTGCCAGCAGCGTTGGGTCAGCTGACTCCTACGAGCAGTACTTC.

This chain joins TRBV5-4 and TRBJ2-4; no reliable D call. Germline V gene sequence: CDR1 SGHNT, CDR2 YYREEE (reference sequence). Trimming left V 0 bases short and J 0 bases short, with 4 bases between. This CDR3 is 14 amino acids long. The chain's CDR3 is CASSLELAKNIQYF. CDR3 nucleotide sequence: TGTGCCAGCAGCTTGGAACTAGCCAAAAACATTCAGTACTTC.

This chain links TRBV7-2 with TRBJ1-5; 7 nucleotides match TRBD1. Germline assignment: CDR1 SGHTA and CDR2 FQGNSA. The CDR3 runs 15 residues. Losses at the gene ends were 4 bases for V and 0 bases for J; bases not matched to a gene: 3. The CDR3: CASSSTGHSNQPQHF. CDR3 in DNA: TGTGCCAGCAGCTCGACAGGGCATAGCAATCAGCCCCAGCATTTT.

This rearrangement joins TRBV25-1 to TRBJ2-7, with a tentative D call TRBD1 (5 bases). This CDR3 region has 15 residues. Germline V lookup: CDR1 MGHDK, CDR2 SYGVNS. The germline V and J ends were trimmed by 2 bases and 3 bases, with 14 bases remaining between them. Here the CDR3 reads CASSEGQLRVYEQYF. CDR3 DNA sequence: TGTGCCAGCAGTGAAGGGCAGCTCAGGGTCTACGAGCAGTACTTC.

The chain is built from TRBV6-5 and TRBJ2-7; D not certain. Trimming took off 6 bases at V and 0 bases at J, with 15 bases between the two ends. Germline loops: CDR1 MNHEY, CDR2 SVGAGI. The CDR3 consists of 15 residues. CDR3 coding DNA: TGTGCCAGCAGAAATGGACCGAAGAGCTCCTACGAGCAGTACTTC. Amino acid sequence: CASRNGPKSSYEQYF.

The gene calls are TRBV11-3 and TRBJ2-5; tentatively, D is TRBD2 (6 bases). V shed 2 bases and J shed 2 bases, with 12 bases lying between them. This CDR3 has 15 amino acids. Germline CDR1 is SGHNT and CDR2 is YENEEA. Here the CDR3 reads CASSLLGGPQETQYF. CDR3 nucleotides: TGTGCCAGCAGCTTATTGGGGGGACCTCAAGAGACCCAGTACTTC.

The CDR3 spells CASSPPGQDSYEQYF. CDR3 bases: TGTGCCAGCTCACCACCGGGACAGGATAGCTACGAGCAGTACTTC. The chain couples TRBV18 to TRBJ2-7; TRBD1 agrees at 8 bases. V gave up 0 bases and J gave up 3 bases; unmatched junction bases: 4. The germline V gene has CDR1 KGHSH and CDR2 LQKENI. The CDR3 has 15 residues.

This chain connects TRBV7-2 to TRBJ1-1; D is uncertain. Trimming took off 1 base at V and 11 bases at J, with 20 bases between the two ends. CDR3 length equals 15 residues. CDR1 and CDR2 (germline): SGHTA, FQGNSA. CDR3 nucleotides: TGTGCCAGCAGCTTAGGACCTTTCGTTCAGCAAATGGCTTTCTTT. This translates into CASSLGPFVQQMAFF. Full variable domain (outside the CDR3, taken from reference TRBV7-2 and TRBJ1-1): GAGVSQSPSNKVTEKGKDVELRCDPISGHTALYWYRQSLGQGLEFLIYFQGNSAPDKSGLPSDRFSAERTGGSVSTLTIQRTQQEDSAVYLCASSLGPFVQQMAFFGQGTRLTVV.

The CDR3 sequence: CSVALASGSWNEQFF. CDR3 nucleotides: TGCAGCGTTGCTCTTGCTAGCGGGAGTTGGAATGAGCAGTTCTTC. V usage is TRBV29-1 and J usage is TRBJ2-1, with 10 bases lining up with TRBD2. The CDR3 is 15 residues long. The germline gives CDR1 SQVTM, CDR2 ANQGSEA. The V segment lost 4 bases and the J segment 7 bases; nucleotides outside the gene matches: 10.

This CDR3 is CASSFLGQLNTEAFF. The CDR3 DNA is TGTGCCAGCAGTTTTTTGGGACAGTTGAACACTGAAGCTTTCTTT. This chain uses TRBV27 with TRBJ1-1; 7 nucleotides align to TRBD1. After removal of 3 bases from V and 0 bases from J, the junction contained 4 bases not matched to a gene. CDR3 length: 15 residues. Looked up from germline, CDR1 is MNHEY and CDR2 is SMNVEV (reference sequence).

Turning to this clone: This same CDR3 is encoded by further DNA sequences in the sample. The chain combines TRBV6-1 with TRBJ2-1; D gene unclear. Germline-derived CDR1 and CDR2 are MNHNS and SASEGT. This CDR3 spans 15 amino acids. Deletions cut 4 bases from V and 0 bases from J, with 10 bases between. CDR3 nucleotide sequence: TGTGCCAGCAGTGCGGGCGTCAGCTCCTACAATGAGCAGTTCTTC. Amino acid sequence: CASSAGVSSYNEQFF.

The CDR3 reads CASSLVLNSYEQYF. CDR3 DNA: TGTGCCAGCAGCTTAGTTTTGAACTCCTACGAGCAGTACTTC. The chain combines TRBV7-2 with TRBJ2-7, with D unresolved. The germline V gene encodes CDR1 SGHTA and CDR2 FQGNSA. V was pared by 1 base and J by 0 bases, with 7 bases between. The CDR3 consists of 14 residues.

This clone was counted only a few times. J is TRBJ1-2 and V is TRBV27; D is undetermined. Germline V gene lookup returns CDR1 MNHEY and CDR2 SMNVEV (reference sequence). Trimming took off 2 bases at V and 4 bases at J, with 8 bases between the two ends. The CDR3 has 13 amino acids. Here the CDR3 DNA reads TGTGCCAGCAGTTTAGGGCTACTCTATGGCTACACCTTC. Protein: CASSLGLLYGYTF.

The J gene is TRBJ1-1, the V gene TRBV5-4; TRBD1 aligns across 8 bases. The CDR3 sequence is 14 residues long. Trimming at V came to 5 bases and at J to 4 bases, leaving 7 bases not matched to a gene. Germline CDR1 and CDR2: SGHNT and YYREEE (reference sequence). CDR3 nucleotides: TGTGCCAGCAGTCCAGGGGGCATGAGCACTGAAGCTTTCTTT. Protein product: CASSPGGMSTEAFF.

The J gene is TRBJ1-4, the V gene TRBV5-4; D perhaps matches TRBD1 (6 bases). The CDR3 has 14 amino acids. V was pared by 0 bases and J by 8 bases, with 11 bases between. Germline V gene lookup returns CDR1 SGHNT and CDR2 YYREEE (reference sequence). CDR3 residues: CASSLDGGQEKLFF. The CDR3 region has the DNA TGTGCCAGCAGCTTGGATGGGGGGCAGGAAAAACTGTTTTTT.

This clone was observed a single time. The J gene is TRBJ2-3, the V gene TRBV13; 13 nucleotides agree with TRBD2. Germline assignment: CDR1 PRHDT and CDR2 FYEKMQ (reference sequence). This CDR3 is 16 amino acids long. Trimming removed 5 bases from V and 7 bases from J; junction bases left unmatched: 9. In nucleotides, the CDR3 is TGTGCCAGCAGCCCCGGGACTAGCGGGATTGGATATACGCAGTATTTT. Encoded protein: CASSPGTSGIGYTQYF. The whole variable domain, remainder taken from reference TRBV13 and TRBJ2-3, is AAGVIQSPRHLIKEKRETATLKCYPIPRHDTVYWYQQGPGQDPQFLISFYEKMQSDKGSIPDRFSAQQFSDYHSELNMSSLELGDSALYFCASSPGTSGIGYTQYFGPGTRLTVL.

The chain is built from TRBV18 and TRBJ2-7; the D gene is possibly TRBD2 (6 bases). Germline V gives CDR1 KGHSH, CDR2 LQKENI. Trimming stripped 3 bases from V and 0 bases from J, with 9 bases between. This CDR3 spans 14 amino acids. The CDR3 DNA sequence: TGTGCCAGCTCACCTAGCGGCAGCTCCTACGAGCAGTACTTC. Amino acids: CASSPSGSSYEQYF.

The V gene is TRBV28, the J gene TRBJ2-7; the match to TRBD1 covers 9 bases. Trimming cost V 2 bases and J 6 bases; bases outside gene matches: 14. Germline-derived CDR1 and CDR2 are MDHEN and SYDVKM. The CDR3 is 17 amino acids. DNA of the CDR3: TGTGCCAGCAGTTTACAGAATTACAGGGGGCGCTTGCCCGAGCAGTACTTC. Translated: CASSLQNYRGRLPEQYF.

This chain joins TRBV7-2 and TRBJ2-7; D is uncertain. V dropped 1 base and J dropped 3 bases, with 10 bases sitting between them. The CDR3 has 14 residues. Germline V CDR1 and CDR2: SGHTA, FQGNSA. The chain's CDR3 is CASSLGWGHYEQYF. CDR3 nucleotides: TGTGCCAGCAGCTTAGGATGGGGTCACTACGAGCAGTACTTC.

DNA of the CDR3: TGTGCCAGCAGCCCGCGACTAGCGGGAGGGGGCGAGCAGTACTTC. This codes for CASSPRLAGGGEQYF. The chain joins TRBV11-2 to TRBJ2-7, with TRBD2 matching over 14 bases. The trim removed 5 bases at V and 6 bases at J, leaving 6 bases unmatched. This CDR3 is 15 amino acids long. Germline V gene lookup returns CDR1 SGHAT and CDR2 FQNNGV.

This chain connects TRBV6-5 to TRBJ1-1; D ambiguous. Germline V gene lookup returns CDR1 MNHEY and CDR2 SVGAGI. CDR3 length: 12 amino acids. Trimming took off 2 bases at V and 12 bases at J, with 13 bases between the two ends. For the CDR3, the DNA is TGTGCCAGCAGTTACGGTATGGGATCGTCTTTCTTT. Encoded protein: CASSYGMGSSFF.

V gene TRBV15 combines with J gene TRBJ2-2; D not certain. The germline V gene encodes CDR1 LNHNV and CDR2 YYDKDF (reference sequence). The CDR3 sequence is 14 residues long. Between the trimmed V and J ends, which lost 0 bases and 3 bases, there was a span of 5 bases. The CDR3 DNA follows: TGTGCCACCAGCAGAGACTTCGACACCGGGGAGCTGTTTTTT. Its translation is CATSRDFDTGELFF.

CDR3 in amino acids: CASSLAQGETYEQYF. The CDR3 DNA sequence: TGCGCCAGCAGCTTGGCACAGGGAGAAACCTACGAGCAGTACTTC. The V and J genes are TRBV5-1 and TRBJ2-7; D possibly corresponds to TRBD1 (6 bases). CDR3 length: 15 amino acids. Trimming took off 0 bases at V and 2 bases at J, with 12 bases between the two ends. Looked up from germline, CDR1 is SGHRS and CDR2 is YFSETQ.